This record covers a single TCR beta chain. These data originate in a study of blood T cell repertoires in COVID-19. The CDR3 runs 15 residues. The junction had 5 bases not matched to a gene; V was cut back by 5 bases and J by 2 bases. Germline lookup yields CDR1 SGHNT and CDR2 YENEEA. Method: immunoSEQ multiplex PCR; TCRdb's copy keeps in-frame clones and lacks some. The sample consists of a few hundred thousand clones, approximately 90% of them appearing once. V gene TRBV11-3 combines with J gene TRBJ2-1, with 8 bases matching TRBD1. What was sequenced was peripheral blood. The sequence was obtained from a man aged 25-45 years with acute or convalescent COVID-19. Here the CDR3 DNA reads TGTGCCAGCAGCGTGACAGGGGCCGCCTACAATGAGCAGTTCTTC. Translation: CASSVTGAAYNEQFF.